This is a list of T cell receptor beta chains from one sample in a study of T cells in Graves' hyperthyroidism and ophthalmopathy. One entry per CDR3 protein results from TCRdb running MiXCR on the multiplex PCR reads. The sample has hundreds of thousands of distinct CDR3 sequences, over 11% seen once. What was sequenced was blood. These receptor sequences come from a woman in her 30s with Graves' hyperthyroidism. CDR3s include the opening cysteine and the closing phenylalanine or tryptophan. Each record gives: CDR3 protein, V gene, J gene.

cdr3_aa: CASSPRQHGTDTQYF
v_call: TRBV18
j_call: TRBJ2-3

cdr3_aa: CSARDASLKTDTQYF
v_call: TRBV20-1
j_call: TRBJ2-3

cdr3_aa: CASGLTGIYTF
v_call: TRBV28
j_call: TRBJ1-2

cdr3_aa: CASSLGPQSSYNEQFF
v_call: TRBV5-5
j_call: TRBJ2-1

cdr3_aa: CASSQNSPLHF
v_call: TRBV28
j_call: TRBJ1-6

cdr3_aa: CASSFPTGPTGELFF
v_call: TRBV7-9
j_call: TRBJ2-2

cdr3_aa: CASSYREREETQYF
v_call: TRBV7-9
j_call: TRBJ2-5

cdr3_aa: CSARARGGGGSTYEQYF
v_call: TRBV20-1
j_call: TRBJ2-7

cdr3_aa: CASSGGEWGSNQPQHF
v_call: TRBV7-9
j_call: TRBJ1-5

cdr3_aa: CASTPGRGAAYNYGYTF
v_call: TRBV28
j_call: TRBJ1-2

cdr3_aa: CSAGCSRKGIYEQYF
v_call: TRBV20-1
j_call: TRBJ2-7

cdr3_aa: CASSIETWANEQFF
v_call: TRBV19
j_call: TRBJ2-1

cdr3_aa: CASSLALVVEAFF
v_call: TRBV7-8
j_call: TRBJ1-1

cdr3_aa: CASSPARAGEQYF
v_call: TRBV3-1
j_call: TRBJ2-7

cdr3_aa: CASSSVTQYF
v_call: TRBV2
j_call: TRBJ2-3

cdr3_aa: CASSLGDFDYGYTF
v_call: TRBV28
j_call: TRBJ1-2

cdr3_aa: CASSSLSSGRAGYEQYF
v_call: TRBV11-2
j_call: TRBJ2-7

cdr3_aa: CASSLGEQTQYF
v_call: TRBV7-2
j_call: TRBJ2-5

cdr3_aa: CAISESSGNTDTQYF
v_call: TRBV10-3
j_call: TRBJ2-3

cdr3_aa: CASSARPSAYNEQFF
v_call: TRBV2
j_call: TRBJ2-1

cdr3_aa: CASSLVTGHTEAFF
v_call: TRBV7-9
j_call: TRBJ1-1

cdr3_aa: CASSGTSGSDEQFF
v_call: TRBV6-4
j_call: TRBJ2-1

cdr3_aa: CSARELRQGGTEAFF
v_call: TRBV20-1
j_call: TRBJ1-1

cdr3_aa: CASSLTNYRGRNSPLHF
v_call: TRBV28
j_call: TRBJ1-6

cdr3_aa: CASGPDGNREAFF
v_call: TRBV12-5
j_call: TRBJ1-1

cdr3_aa: CASSLGEGGQPQHF
v_call: TRBV5-1
j_call: TRBJ1-5

cdr3_aa: CASSVSGRAYTGELFF
v_call: TRBV28
j_call: TRBJ2-2

cdr3_aa: CANIVGDAADYEQYF
v_call: TRBV10-3
j_call: TRBJ2-7

cdr3_aa: CASRRGRAGELFF
v_call: TRBV6-1
j_call: TRBJ2-2

cdr3_aa: CATPRTSGRQVTGELFF
v_call: TRBV6-1
j_call: TRBJ2-2

cdr3_aa: CASSRTGEIYEQYF
v_call: TRBV28
j_call: TRBJ2-7

cdr3_aa: CASSFFRGTEAFF
v_call: TRBV5-4
j_call: TRBJ1-1

cdr3_aa: CASSSGALAGSTGELFF
v_call: TRBV5-8
j_call: TRBJ2-2

cdr3_aa: CASSEGQSNNEKLFF
v_call: TRBV6-1
j_call: TRBJ1-4

cdr3_aa: CAAGLGSGEQYF
v_call: TRBV27
j_call: TRBJ2-7

cdr3_aa: CASSVRLAGVYEQYF
v_call: TRBV7-2
j_call: TRBJ2-7

cdr3_aa: CATSDPNNEQFF
v_call: TRBV24-1
j_call: TRBJ2-1

cdr3_aa: CATSGQGAYEQYF
v_call: TRBV24-1
j_call: TRBJ2-7

cdr3_aa: CASSERSPRGGDTQYF
v_call: TRBV2
j_call: TRBJ2-3

cdr3_aa: CASSTGVEGNIQYF
v_call: TRBV19
j_call: TRBJ2-4

cdr3_aa: CASSLEIVYGYTF
v_call: TRBV11-2
j_call: TRBJ1-2

cdr3_aa: CASSPTALTYEQYF
v_call: TRBV18
j_call: TRBJ2-7

cdr3_aa: CSARKGATSTDTQYF
v_call: TRBV20-1
j_call: TRBJ2-3

cdr3_aa: CASSVETGSNTEAFF
v_call: TRBV9
j_call: TRBJ1-1

cdr3_aa: CATSRDKWSGPEIGTGELFF
v_call: TRBV15
j_call: TRBJ2-2

cdr3_aa: CASSRPPIGELFF
v_call: TRBV14
j_call: TRBJ2-2

cdr3_aa: CASSLWGRAVSETQYF
v_call: TRBV9
j_call: TRBJ2-5

cdr3_aa: CASSPWLENPSGNTIYF
v_call: TRBV9
j_call: TRBJ1-3